Listed below are T cell receptor beta chains from one sample, sequenced in a study of blood T cell repertoires in COVID-19. TCRdb's copy holds only in-frame clones and misses some; the assay was immunoSEQ multiplex PCR. The data show under 250,000 clones, 65% to 90% seen once. Sequencing was done on a sample of peripheral blood. The receptors derive from a man in his fifties with COVID-19, enrolled during active disease. CDR3s include the opening cysteine and the closing phenylalanine or tryptophan. A D gene is named only where the DNA matches it firmly. Some rows mark clone size as missing; the rest say once, few, many or name a class of expanded clone.

abundance,j_gene,v_gene,len,d_gene,CDR3nt,CDR3aa
-,TRBJ2-3,TRBV6-2/TRBV6-3,17,TRBD2,TGTGCCAGCCGTTATCCGGGGCTAGCGGGGGGAACAGATACGCAGTATTTT,CASRYPGLAGGTDTQYF
-,TRBJ1-2,TRBV9,11,-,TGTGCCAGCAGCTCCAGGGTTGGCTACACCTTC,CASSSRVGYTF
-,TRBJ2-3,TRBV19,16,TRBD2,TGTGCCAGTAAACTACTAGCGGGGGCGACCACAGATACGCAGTATTTT,CASKLLAGATTDTQYF
-,TRBJ2-7,TRBV5-1,17,TRBD2,TGCGCCAGCAGCTTCGGGACTAGCGGGGGTTATTCCTACGAGCAGTACTTC,CASSFGTSGGYSYEQYF
-,TRBJ2-2,TRBV9,17,-,TGTGCCAGCAGTGGCAGAGGGCAGGCGAAGAACACCGGGGAGCTGTTTTTT,CASSGRGQAKNTGELFF
-,TRBJ2-6,TRBV29-1,14,-,TGCAGCGTTCAACAGGGCTCTGGGGCCAACGTCCTGACTTTC,CSVQQGSGANVLTF
-,TRBJ2-3,TRBV7-6,17,-,TGTGCCAGCAGCCAACAACAACCAGGGCGCGTCACAGATACGCAGTATTTT,CASSQQQPGRVTDTQYF
-,TRBJ2-7,TRBV27,14,-,TGTGCCAGCAGTTGGGCCCTTAGCTCCTACGAGCAGTACTTC,CASSWALSSYEQYF
-,TRBJ2-1,TRBV16,14,-,TGTGCCAGCAGCCCGTCGACAGGTATCAGTGAGCAGTTCTTC,CASSPSTGISEQFF
-,TRBJ2-2,TRBV27,19,TRBD2,TGTGCCAGCAGCGAAAGGGGACTAGCGGGGGGGCTGTACACCGGGGAGCTGTTTTTT,CASSERGLAGGLYTGELFF
-,TRBJ1-2,TRBV7-8,15,-,TGTGCCAGCAGCTTAAGGAGGGACTGGGACTATGGCTACACCTTC,CASSLRRDWDYGYTF
-,TRBJ1-1,TRBV5-1,15,-,TGCGCCAGCAGCCCGCGGGGGACGGGGAACACTGAAGCTTTCTTT,CASSPRGTGNTEAFF
-,TRBJ2-3,TRBV9,15,TRBD2,TGTGCCAGCAGCGTGGCGGGGGGCCATGGAGATACGCAGTATTTT,CASSVAGGHGDTQYF
-,TRBJ2-1,TRBV7-6,15,TRBD2,TGTGCCAGCAGCTTGAGCGGGGGGGCCTACAATGAGCAGTTCTTC,CASSLSGGAYNEQFF
-,TRBJ2-2,TRBV6-5,15,TRBD1,TGTGCCAGCACCCGACAGGGACGGGTCACCGGGGAGCTGTTTTTT,CASTRQGRVTGELFF
-,TRBJ2-5,TRBV28,17,-,TGTGCCAGCAGTTTGAGGGCTAGAACTAGGTACCAAGAGACCCAGTACTTC,CASSLRARTRYQETQYF
-,TRBJ2-6,TRBV3-1/TRBV3-2,18,TRBD1,TGTGCCAGCAGCCAAGATCGGACAGGGGGCACTGGGGCCAACGTCCTGACTTTC,CASSQDRTGGTGANVLTF
-,TRBJ1-1,TRBV2,16,TRBD1,TGTGCCAGCAGTGAAGAGGGCTTGACAGGGACGGTTGAAGCTTTCTTT,CASSEEGLTGTVEAFF
-,TRBJ2-5,TRBV5-4,16,TRBD2,TGTGCCAGCAGCTTAATGCTAGCGGGGAACCAAGAGACCCAGTACTTC,CASSLMLAGNQETQYF
-,TRBJ1-5,TRBV28,15,TRBD1,TGTGCCAGCACCCGGACAGGGTATAGCAATCAGCCCCAGCATTTT,CASTRTGYSNQPQHF
-,TRBJ2-5,TRBV12-5,13,TRBD1,TGTGCTAGTGGTCCAGGGGGCGTCGAGACCCAGTACTTC,CASGPGGVETQYF
-,TRBJ2-2,TRBV11-3,15,TRBD1,TGTGCCAGCAGCTCGGACAGGGCGTTCACCGGGGAGCTGTTTTTT,CASSSDRAFTGELFF
once,TRBJ1-2,TRBV6-1,15,-,TGTGCCAGCAGTGAAGTGGAGGGGATGGACTATGGCTACACCTTC,CASSEVEGMDYGYTF
-,TRBJ2-5,TRBV18,15,TRBD2,TGTGCCAGCTCACAAAATAGCGGGGTGCAAGAGACCCAGTACTTC,CASSQNSGVQETQYF
once,TRBJ1-2,TRBV7-2,15,-,TGTGCCAGCAGCGCCAGAGGCGGGATCCCCTATGGCTACACCTTC,CASSARGGIPYGYTF
-,TRBJ1-2,TRBV7-3,13,TRBD1,TGTGCCAGCAGCCCCGGGACAGCGGGTGGCTACACCTTC,CASSPGTAGGYTF
-,TRBJ2-2,TRBV3-1/TRBV3-2,15,-,TGTGCCAGCAGCCAAGGGCAGGTTTACACCGGGGAGCTGTTTTTT,CASSQGQVYTGELFF
-,TRBJ2-2,TRBV23-1,17,TRBD1,TGCGCCAGCAGTCAGACGGTGGACAGGGGGGACACCGGGGAGCTGTTTTTT,CASSQTVDRGDTGELFF